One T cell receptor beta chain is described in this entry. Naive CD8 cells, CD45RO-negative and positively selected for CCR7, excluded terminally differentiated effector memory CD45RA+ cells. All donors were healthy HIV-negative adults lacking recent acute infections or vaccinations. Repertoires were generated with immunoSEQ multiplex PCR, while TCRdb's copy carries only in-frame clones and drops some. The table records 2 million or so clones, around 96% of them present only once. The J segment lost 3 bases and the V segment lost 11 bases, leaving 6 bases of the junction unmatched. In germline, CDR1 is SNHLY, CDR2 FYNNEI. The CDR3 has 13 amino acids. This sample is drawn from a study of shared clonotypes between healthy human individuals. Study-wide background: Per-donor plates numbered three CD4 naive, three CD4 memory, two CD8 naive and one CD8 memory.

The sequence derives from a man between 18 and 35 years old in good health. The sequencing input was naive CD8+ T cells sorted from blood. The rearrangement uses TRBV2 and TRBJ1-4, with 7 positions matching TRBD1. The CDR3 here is CAGQGESNEKLFF. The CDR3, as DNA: TGTGCCGGCCAGGGGGAATCTAATGAAAAACTGTTTTTT.